The sequence of this T cell receptor (beta chain) was determined in a study of CD8 T cells in Susac syndrome. Points from the study as a whole: The study's TCR sequencing and HLA analysis covered a relatively small number of individuals, and the study acknowledged this.

The length of the CDR3 is 16 residues. Looked up from germline, CDR1 is SGHDT and CDR2 is YYEEEE. V was shortened by 2 bases and J by 0 bases, with 13 bases between the two germline ends. Blood CD8+ and CD4+ T cells underwent high-throughput TCR beta sequencing. Healthy donors constituted the control group, matched for age and sex. Reverse transcription of about 0.45 to 1 ug RNA was carried out with random hexamers. Amplification of TCR beta CDR3 spanned 54 Vbeta and 13 Jbeta via immunoSEQ multiplex PCR. TCRdb re-derived calls from the immunoSEQ multiplex PCR reads in MiXCR, one entry per CDR3 protein. This sample carries fewer than 150,000 distinct CDR3 sequences, about 93% of them seen once, and the ten largest clones take roughly 0.29%. In regard to this clonotype: No antigen is known for it.

Sequencing used CD8+ T cells from PBMCs. The clonotype was recovered from a human donor in good health. J is TRBJ2-3 and V is TRBV5-6; D call uncertain. The CDR3 here is CASSFSVATSTDTQYF. CDR3 nucleotides: TGTGCCAGCAGCTTTTCTGTTGCCACTAGCACAGATACGCAGTATTTT.